This entry lists 6 T cell receptor beta chains sequenced from one sample in a study of T cell repertoires in cytomegalovirus infection. TCRdb passed the reads through MiXCR, listing each CDR3 protein once. The table includes about 530,000 distinct CDR3 sequences, approximately 26% detected once. Sample: PBMCs. These receptors all stem from a human donor in good health (CMV status not recorded). Some clones in this sample may be carry-over from other donors' samples.

The CDR3 nucleotides read TGTGCCAGCAATATCGGGGGAATTAGGGAGACCCAGTACTTC. Its protein product is CASNIGGIRETQYF. The V call is TRBV12-3 or TRBV12-4, the J call TRBJ2-5, with D maybe TRBD2 (6 bases). The length of the CDR3 is 14 residues. V was clipped by 7 bases and J by 5 bases, with 17 bases between them.

This clonotype has a count of ten or more. In DNA, the CDR3 is TGTGCCAGCAGCTTTACAGGTCGCGAGCAGTTCTTC. Its protein product is CASSFTGREQFF. This chain uses TRBV7-8 with TRBJ2-1; a possible D gene is TRBD1 (5 bases). The CDR3 sequence is 12 residues long. Germline assignment: CDR1 SGHVS and CDR2 FQNEAQ. The ends were cut back, 3 bases at V and 10 bases at J, with 10 bases in the middle.

This clonotype turned up a few times. The chain is built from TRBV20-1 and TRBJ2-1; 11 bases align to TRBD2. CDR1 is DFQATT, CDR2 SNEGSKA, per germline (reference sequence). This CDR3 contains 17 residues. Trimming at V came to 2 bases and at J to 9 bases, leaving 15 bases not matched to a gene. The CDR3 sequence: CSARPTSLAGAYGEQFF. Written as DNA, the CDR3 is TGCAGTGCTAGACCCACCTCACTAGCGGGAGCTTATGGTGAGCAGTTCTTC.

CDR3 sequence reads: CASGFGTSVNTGELFF. CDR3 in DNA: TGTGCCAGCGGGTTTGGGACTAGCGTAAACACCGGGGAGCTGTTTTTT. The V and J genes are TRBV7-6 and TRBJ2-2, with 10 nucleotides matching TRBD2. V lost 8 bases and J lost 2; bases outside the gene matches: 8. The germline gives CDR1 SGHVS, CDR2 FNYEAQ. This CDR3 contains 16 residues.

The gene calls are TRBV12-3 or TRBV12-4 and TRBJ2-5; D not certain. The CDR3 sequence is 13 residues long. The V end lost 3 bases, the J end lost 0 bases, and 5 bases lay between the germline ends. CDR3 amino acids: CASSFPYQETQYF. Here the CDR3 DNA reads TGTGCCAGCAGTTTCCCGTACCAAGAGACCCAGTACTTC.

J is TRBJ2-2 and V is TRBV7-2, with 8 nucleotides matching TRBD2. The V gene end was trimmed by 3 bases and the J gene end by 5 bases; junction bases not matched to a gene: 5. Germline-derived CDR1 and CDR2 are SGHTA and FQGNSA. The CDR3 covers 15 residues. The chain's CDR3 is CASSFSGMGTGELFF. DNA for the CDR3: TGTGCCAGCAGCTTTAGCGGGATGGGGACCGGGGAGCTGTTTTTT.